These 12 T cell receptor beta chains were all obtained from the same sample, sequenced in a study of blood T cells in healthy people across ages. Primed by a sample-barcoded 5' primer and a J-beta primer mix, a second PCR proceeded for about 7 to 12 cycles. TCRdb processed the 5' RACE reads anew with MiXCR; each CDR3 protein has one entry. The profile shows approximately 600,000 distinct CDR3 sequences, under 70% of them singletons. What was sequenced was blood. The origin of the receptors is a man between 60 and 75 years old in good health.

This clonotype was detected only a few times. V gene TRBV3-1 combines with J gene TRBJ1-1; the D is unclear. V was cut by 0 bases and J by 6 bases, with 14 bases left in between. The germline gives CDR1 LGHDT, CDR2 YNNKEL (reference sequence). The CDR3 is 15 amino acids. The CDR3 here is CASSQDGTQAAEAFF. CDR3 bases: TGTGCCAGCAGCCAAGATGGAACTCAAGCCGCTGAAGCTTTCTTT.

The V and J genes are TRBV20-1 and TRBJ2-5, with D maybe TRBD2 (5 bases). The length of the CDR3 is 15 residues. Germline V gene data show CDR1 as DFQATT and CDR2 as SNEGSKA (reference sequence). Trimming removed 1 base at V and 2 bases at J, with 14 bases between. CDR3 region: CSARGPRAAQETQYF. The CDR3 DNA reads TGCAGTGCTAGAGGGCCCCGAGCGGCGCAAGAGACCCAGTACTTC.

The V call is TRBV12-3 or TRBV12-4, the J call TRBJ2-3; 9 bases map to TRBD2. V shed 6 bases and J 4 bases; nucleotides not matched to a gene: 11. This CDR3 is 16 amino acids long. DNA for the CDR3: TGTGCCAGCAGCCCATCAAGCGGGAGGAGCGCAGATACGCAGTATTTT. Amino acid sequence: CASSPSSGRSADTQYF.

There are a few counts of this clonotype. V usage is TRBV2 and J usage is TRBJ2-1; TRBD2 is a possible D gene (6 bases). The V and J ends lost 5 bases and 3 bases respectively, with 11 bases between them. Germline CDR1 is SNHLY and CDR2 is FYNNEI. The length of the CDR3 is 14 residues. The CDR3: CASSRDLIYNEQFF. CDR3 sequence (DNA): TGTGCCAGCAGTCGGGACTTGATCTACAATGAGCAGTTCTTC.

The rearrangement uses TRBV5-1 and TRBJ1-4, with D perhaps matching TRBD1 (5 bases). Germline CDR1 and CDR2: SGHRS and YFSETQ. The CDR3 covers 14 residues. V was clipped by 7 bases and J by 7 bases, with 17 bases between them. The CDR3 spells CASRPQGTGEKLFF. CDR3 DNA: TGCGCCAGCCGACCTCAGGGAACAGGTGAAAAACTGTTTTTT.

The table lists this clonotype with a few counts. The chain recombines TRBV7-2 with TRBJ2-5, with D tentatively TRBD2 (6 bases). Trimming removed 8 bases from V and 4 bases from J, with 17 bases in between. The CDR3 has 14 residues. In germline, CDR1 is SGHTA, CDR2 FQGNSA. The CDR3 is CASGRQGGRETQYF. CDR3 coding DNA: TGTGCCAGCGGTCGGCAGGGAGGAAGAGAGACCCAGTACTTC. Full variable domain (outside the CDR3, taken from reference TRBV7-2 and TRBJ2-5): GAGVSQSPSNKVTEKGKDVELRCDPISGHTALYWYRQSLGQGLEFLIYFQGNSAPDKSGLPSDRFSAERTGGSVSTLTIQRTQQEDSAVYLCASGRQGGRETQYFGPGTRLLVL.

In its sample, this clonotype was seen once. The J gene is TRBJ2-4, the V gene TRBV28; D is unclear. This CDR3 is 14 amino acids long. Germline values: CDR1 MDHEN, CDR2 SYDVKM. V was clipped by 8 bases and J by 3 bases, with 14 bases between them. The CDR3: CASRLSMVKNIQYF. In DNA, the CDR3 is TGTGCCAGCCGGCTTAGCATGGTCAAAAACATTCAGTACTTC.

CDR3 protein: CASSLGSIRVQETQYF. The DNA of the CDR3 is TGTGCCAGCAGTTTAGGTAGTATTAGGGTCCAAGAGACCCAGTACTTC. This chain connects TRBV12-3 or TRBV12-4 to TRBJ2-5, with unresolved D. V gave up 1 base and J gave up 1 base, with 13 bases separating them. There are 16 residues in the CDR3.

The V call is TRBV25-1, the J call TRBJ2-1; 9 bases line up with TRBD1. In germline, CDR1 is MGHDK, CDR2 SYGVNS. J lost 6 bases, V lost 5 bases, and 11 bases had no gene match. This CDR3 has 16 amino acids. CDR3 DNA: TGTGCCAGCAGTAACCCAGGACAGGGGCTGGGCAATGAGCAGTTCTTC. Amino acids: CASSNPGQGLGNEQFF.

The chain couples TRBV6-6 to TRBJ2-7; 9 positions match TRBD1. The CDR3 sequence is 14 residues long. Germline V gene lookup returns CDR1 MNHNY and CDR2 SVGAGI (reference sequence). V shed 5 bases and J 2 bases; nucleotides not matched to a gene: 4. The CDR3 DNA reads TGTGCCAGCAGTGATGGGACAGGGCCCTACGAGCAGTACTTC. Translating gives CASSDGTGPYEQYF.

This sequence joins TRBV20-1 and TRBJ2-1, with 14 positions matching TRBD2. The CDR3 runs to 15 residues. CDR1 is DFQATT, CDR2 SNEGSKA, per germline (reference sequence). After removal of 2 bases from V and 10 bases from J, the junction contained 7 bases not matched to a gene. The CDR3 sequence: CSARIGTSGGWEQFF. The DNA of the CDR3 is TGCAGTGCTAGAATTGGGACTAGCGGGGGCTGGGAGCAGTTCTTC.

This clonotype was counted between two and nine times. This chain joins TRBV12-5 and TRBJ2-7; D gene ambiguous. The CDR3 consists of 16 residues. The germline gives CDR1 LGHNT, CDR2 FRNRAP. The V end was cut by 1 base, the J end by 3 bases, with 16 bases between. The CDR3 loop reads CASGLASSGRDYEQYF. As DNA, the CDR3 is TGTGCTAGTGGTTTGGCCTCGTCCGGAAGGGACTACGAGCAGTACTTC.